This record concerns one T cell receptor beta chain sequence. Its target is unknown. Germline values: CDR1 MDHEN, CDR2 SYDVKM. The ends lost 5 bases at V and 3 bases at J; junction bases unmatched: 7. This CDR3 spans 15 amino acids. Repertoires were generated with immunoSEQ multiplex PCR, while TCRdb's copy carries only in-frame clones and drops some. The sample has 84,000 or so clones, more than 75% seen once; the top ten hold around 5.5%. This record comes from a study of T cell responses to AZD1222 COVID-19 vaccine. The study's findings and limits: In a largely white British group with more females than males, clonal diversity was possibly underestimated. The study found Spike-specific TCR breadth and depth rose after two AZD1222 doses.

The sequence came from an adult in good health. The V call is TRBV28, the J call TRBJ1-3; 7 nucleotides line up with TRBD1. The starting material was peripheral blood, obtained on day 0 of MenACWY control vaccination. The CDR3 DNA follows: TGTGCCAGCAGTACCAGACAGGGAGGTGGAAACACCATATATTTT. It codes for CASSTRQGGGNTIYF.